Each of the 20 T cell receptor beta chains below was sequenced from the same sample in a study of technical replicates of blood from a handful of donors. Libraries were prepared by immunoSEQ multiplex PCR; TCRdb keeps only in-frame clonotypes and omits some of them. The sample carries 70,000 to 95,000 clones, around 94% recorded once. The sample consisted of T cells isolated from PBMCs. Source of these receptors: a human donor in good health.

This clone was recorded once. The rearrangement links TRBV7-8 to TRBJ1-1, with D possibly matching TRBD1 (6 bases). V was cut by 5 bases and J by 1 base, with 17 bases left in between. The CDR3 has 16 residues. The germline V gene encodes CDR1 SGHVS and CDR2 FQNEAQ. The CDR3 is CASSRGVQGPNTEAFF. The CDR3 DNA sequence: TGTGCCAGCAGCCGGGGCGTACAGGGACCGAACACTGAAGCTTTCTTT.

The V and J genes are TRBV25-1 and TRBJ2-7; TRBD1 might be the D (5 bases). Trimming stripped 6 bases from V and 3 bases from J, with 12 bases between. There are 13 residues in the CDR3. Germline V CDR1 and CDR2: MGHDK, SYGVNS. The CDR3 nucleotides read TGTGCCAGCAGGGATGGGGCTATCTACGAGCAGTACTTC. Residues: CASRDGAIYEQYF.

A single count supports this clone. The rearrangement uses TRBV14 and TRBJ2-7; 9 nucleotides agree with TRBD2. The CDR3 is 17 residues long. Per germline, CDR1 SGHDN and CDR2 FVKESK. V lost 4 bases, J lost 6 bases, and 16 bases stayed unmatched. The CDR3 protein is CASSRGLRSSGISEQYF. The CDR3 DNA sequence: TGTGCCAGCAGCCGGGGCCTTCGCTCTAGCGGGATATCCGAGCAGTACTTC. Looking up the rest from reference TRBV14 and TRBJ2-7 gives the full variable domain: EAGVTQFPSHSVIEKGQTVTLRCDPISGHDNLYWYRRVMGKEIKFLLHFVKESKQDESGMPNNRFLAERTGGTYSTLKVQPAELEDSGVYFCASSRGLRSSGISEQYFGPGTRLTVT.

V is TRBV6-5 and J is TRBJ1-2; D might be TRBD1 (5 bases). V lost 2 bases and J lost 2, with 12 bases in between. Germline V CDR1 and CDR2: MNHEY, SVGAGI. The CDR3 sequence is 15 residues long. CDR3 amino acids: CASSYRKGANYGYTF. CDR3 coding DNA: TGTGCCAGCAGTTACCGGAAAGGGGCCAACTATGGCTACACCTTC.

This clone was observed a handful of times. V and J are TRBV14 and TRBJ1-1; tentatively, D is TRBD1 (5 bases). Germline V CDR1 and CDR2: SGHDN, FVKESK. With 1 base removed from V and 1 base from J, the gap between germline ends came to 16 bases. The CDR3 has 17 amino acids. The CDR3 region has the DNA TGTGCCAGCAGCCAAGTGGGACTAGGGCAGTGGAACACTGAAGCTTTCTTT. Protein sequence: CASSQVGLGQWNTEAFF.

This sequence joins TRBV20-1 and TRBJ1-2; no firm D call. Trimming took 1 base from V and 8 from J, leaving 8 bases between them. Germline V gene lookup returns CDR1 DFQATT and CDR2 SNEGSKA (reference sequence). This CDR3 comprises 11 residues. CDR3 coding DNA: TGCAGTGCTAGAGCCAGGTACGGCTACACCTTC. This encodes CSARARYGYTF.

This sequence joins TRBV4-1 and TRBJ2-2; TRBD2 matches at 7 bases. The CDR3 is made up of 17 amino acids. V lost 9 bases to trimming and J lost 6 bases; unmatched junction nucleotides: 19. Germline CDR1 reads MGHRA; CDR2 reads YSYEKL. The CDR3, as DNA: TGCGCCAGTCAAGGCGGGGGTAGGGCTGACGGGTCCGGGGAGCTGTTTTTT. Its protein is CASQGGGRADGSGELFF.

J is TRBJ2-7 and V is TRBV5-4; 7 positions agree with TRBD1. This CDR3 has 14 amino acids. Trimming cost V 0 bases and J 2 bases; bases outside gene matches: 2. The germline CDR1 and CDR2 sequences are SGHNT and YYREEE (reference sequence). The CDR3 reads CASSLGTGAYEQYF. The CDR3, as DNA: TGTGCCAGCAGCTTGGGGACAGGAGCCTACGAGCAGTACTTC.

This chain connects TRBV15 to TRBJ1-2; 7 bases are a match to TRBD1. Germline loops: CDR1 LNHNV, CDR2 YYDKDF (reference sequence). There are 15 residues in the CDR3. Losses at the gene ends were 3 bases for V and 2 bases for J; bases not matched to a gene: 6. The CDR3 DNA sequence: TGTGCCACCAGCAGGGGGGGACAGTACAACTATGGCTACACCTTC. It encodes CATSRGGQYNYGYTF.

The DNA of the CDR3 is TGTGCCAGCTCACCCCAGTCCAACACAGATACGCAGTATTTT. Translation: CASSPQSNTDTQYF. The chain is built from TRBV18 and TRBJ2-3; D is uncertain. The CDR3 totals 14 residues. V was cut by 3 bases and J by 2 bases, with 9 bases left in between. Looked up from germline, CDR1 is KGHSH and CDR2 is LQKENI. Variable domain in full (rest from reference TRBV18 and TRBJ2-3): NAGVMQNPRHLVRRRGQEARLRCSPMKGHSHVYWYRQLPEEGLKFMVYLQKENIIDESGMPKERFSAEFPKEGPSILRIQQVVRGDSAAYFCASSPQSNTDTQYFGPGTRLTVL.

This chain joins TRBV28 and TRBJ2-7, with no clear D. Germline V gives CDR1 MDHEN, CDR2 SYDVKM. Trimming removed 6 bases at V and 2 bases at J, with 5 bases between. There are 11 residues in the CDR3. CDR3 sequence reads: CASSLTYEQYF. The CDR3 DNA sequence: TGTGCCAGCAGCCTTACCTACGAGCAGTACTTC.

The rearrangement links TRBV19 to TRBJ2-5; D gene uncertain. This CDR3 contains 18 residues. V was clipped by 0 bases and J by 4 bases, with 21 bases between them. Germline V gene data show CDR1 as LNHDA and CDR2 as SQIVND (reference sequence). As DNA, the CDR3 is TGTGCCAGTAGTATAGATCTCTTAGCTACCGAATGGTCAGAGACCCAGTACTTC. Amino acids: CASSIDLLATEWSETQYF.

This chain uses TRBV2 with TRBJ2-1, with 12 bases identical to TRBD2. The CDR3 runs to 15 residues. V gave up 8 bases and J gave up 7 bases; unmatched junction bases: 9. Germline-derived CDR1 and CDR2 are SNHLY and FYNNEI. Here the CDR3 reads CASLGTSGSGNEQFF. CDR3 nucleotides: TGTGCCAGCCTCGGGACTAGCGGGTCGGGGAATGAGCAGTTCTTC.

The J gene is TRBJ2-1, the V gene TRBV18; TRBD1 agrees at 8 bases. The length of the CDR3 is 17 residues. Trimming cost V 0 bases and J 0 bases; bases outside gene matches: 4. Germline CDR1 is KGHSH and CDR2 is LQKENI. The CDR3 sequence: CASSPPAGGGSYNEQFF. DNA of the CDR3: TGTGCCAGCTCACCACCGGCAGGGGGCGGCTCCTACAATGAGCAGTTCTTC.

V usage is TRBV28 and J usage is TRBJ2-7; the match to TRBD2 covers 11 bases. J gave up 4 bases and V 6 bases, and 8 bases lay outside the gene matches. Germline V gene sequence: CDR1 MDHEN, CDR2 SYDVKM. The CDR3 has 15 residues. CDR3 nucleotide sequence: TGTGCCAGCAGCTTAGCGGGAGGGGAAATTTACGAGCAGTACTTC. Translating gives CASSLAGGEIYEQYF.

The CDR3 sequence is CASSSGTSGSYNEQFF. DNA of the CDR3: TGTGCCAGCAGTAGCGGGACTAGCGGATCCTACAATGAGCAGTTCTTC. The rearrangement uses TRBV28 and TRBJ2-1; 11 bases line up with TRBD2. Germline CDR1 is MDHEN and CDR2 is SYDVKM. The junction had 4 bases not matched to a gene; V was cut back by 5 bases and J by 1 base. The CDR3 runs to 16 residues. Supplemented by reference TRBV28 and TRBJ2-1, the full variable domain reads DVKVTQSSRYLVKRTGEKVFLECVQDMDHENMFWYRQDPGLGLRLIYFSYDVKMKEKGDIPEGYSVSREKKERFSLILESASTNQTSMYLCASSSGTSGSYNEQFFGPGTRLTVL.

The chain recombines TRBV19 with TRBJ1-1, with 7 nucleotides matching TRBD1. The CDR3 is 18 residues long. V lost 4 bases to trimming and J lost 0 bases; unmatched junction nucleotides: 14. The germline CDR1 and CDR2 sequences are LNHDA and SQIVND (reference sequence). The CDR3 bases are TGTGCCAGTAGTAGATTTTCAGGGGGAGGATTCATGAACACTGAAGCTTTCTTT. It is translated as CASSRFSGGGFMNTEAFF.

The chain is built from TRBV27 and TRBJ1-5; D uncertain. From germline, CDR1 is MNHEY and CDR2 SMNVEV (reference sequence). The CDR3 extends over 10 amino acids. Trimming left V 9 bases short and J 9 bases short, with 9 bases between. Here the CDR3 DNA reads TGTGCCAGGCGCCCGCGGCCCCAGCATTTT. Residues: CARRPRPQHF.

The V and J genes are TRBV11-2 and TRBJ1-4; TRBD1 matches 9 bases. The CDR3 is made up of 17 amino acids. The junction had 9 bases not matched to a gene; V was cut back by 5 bases and J by 2 bases. Germline CDR1 SGHAT, CDR2 FQNNGV. CDR3 in DNA: TGTGCCAGCAGCCGCGGAGTCGGACAGGGGACTAATGAAAAACTGTTTTTT. Translated: CASSRGVGQGTNEKLFF.

The rearrangement uses TRBV27 and TRBJ2-7; D gene uncertain. V lost 3 bases, J lost 3 bases, and 12 bases lay in between. The CDR3 is 14 amino acids. Germline-derived CDR1 and CDR2 are MNHEY and SMNVEV (reference sequence). Here the CDR3 reads CASSFGADSYEQYF. CDR3 coding DNA: TGTGCCAGCAGTTTTGGTGCGGATAGCTACGAGCAGTACTTC.